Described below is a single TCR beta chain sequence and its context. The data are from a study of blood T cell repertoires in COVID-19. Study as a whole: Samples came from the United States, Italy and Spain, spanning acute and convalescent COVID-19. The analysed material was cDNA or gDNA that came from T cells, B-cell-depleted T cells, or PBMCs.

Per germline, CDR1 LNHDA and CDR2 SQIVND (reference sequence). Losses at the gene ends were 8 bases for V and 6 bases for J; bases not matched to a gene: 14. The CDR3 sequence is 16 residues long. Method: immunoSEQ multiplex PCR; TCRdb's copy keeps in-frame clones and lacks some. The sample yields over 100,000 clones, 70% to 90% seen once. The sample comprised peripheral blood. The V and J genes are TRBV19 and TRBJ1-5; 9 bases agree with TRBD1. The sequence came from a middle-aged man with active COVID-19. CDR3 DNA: TGTGCCAGTGAAACAGGGGGCTTCTTAAACGGTCAGCCCCAGCATTTT. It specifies CASETGGFLNGQPQHF.